Shown below are 26 T cell receptor beta chains from a single sample sequenced in a study of PD-L1 blockade in urothelial cancer listed by TCRdb under 2017. The library was prepared using the immunoSEQ multiplex PCR assay. TCRdb provides this immuneACCESS table in a form limited to in-frame rearrangements. Some clones are lacking; in checked studies, under half of them reflect an unresolved V gene, and why the rest are absent is not known. Present in this sample are 100,000 to 150,000 clones, approximately 85% of which were seen just once. Around 2.4% of the sample is held by the ten biggest clonotypes. Sample time point, as interpreted from the label and publication: peripheral blood 6 weeks after treatment start. Sequenced here: PBMCs, sampled around atezolizumab (anti-PD-L1) treatment. Receptor source: a man aged 45-60 years with urothelial cancer.

The J gene is TRBJ2-5, the V gene TRBV7-2; 10 nucleotides align to TRBD2. This CDR3 is 15 amino acids long. V lost 2 bases and J lost 2; bases outside the gene matches: 2. Germline CDR1 is SGHTA and CDR2 is FQGNSA. For the CDR3, the DNA is TGTGCCAGCAGCTTAATAGCGGGAGGACAAGAGACCCAGTACTTC. Residues: CASSLIAGGQETQYF.

This clone has only a few counts. The gene calls are TRBV2 and TRBJ1-5; 7 nucleotides align to TRBD1. The CDR3 is 13 residues long. Germline CDR1 and CDR2: SNHLY and FYNNEI. The V gene end was trimmed by 5 bases and the J gene end by 7 bases; junction bases not matched to a gene: 5. The CDR3 DNA reads TGTGCCAGCAGTCAGGGGGTTTGGCAGCCCCAGCATTTT. It is translated as CASSQGVWQPQHF.

The rearrangement uses TRBV11-2 and TRBJ1-2, with 8 positions matching TRBD1. The length of the CDR3 is 17 residues. Trimming took 5 bases from V and 4 from J; bases not matched to a gene: 15. Germline CDR1 and CDR2: SGHAT and FQNNGV. CDR3 sequence: CASSIGPGGTSLYGYTF. As DNA, the CDR3 is TGTGCCAGCAGCATAGGGCCAGGGGGCACGAGCCTCTATGGCTACACCTTC.

V and J are TRBV5-4 and TRBJ1-6; no definite D call. V dropped 0 bases and J dropped 7 bases, with 11 bases sitting between them. The CDR3 length is 15 residues. Germline V CDR1 and CDR2: SGHNT, YYREEE (reference sequence). For the CDR3, the DNA is TGTGCCAGCAGCTTGGTTACGACAACAAATTCACCCCTCCACTTT. Translated: CASSLVTTTNSPLHF.

V is TRBV6-5 and J is TRBJ1-5; a possible D gene is TRBD1 (5 bases). This CDR3 contains 14 residues. V lost 0 bases to trimming and J lost 2 bases, with 5 bases between them. CDR1 is MNHEY, CDR2 SVGAGI, per germline. CDR3 sequence: CASSYSGGNQPQHF. Here the CDR3 DNA reads TGTGCCAGCAGTTACTCAGGGGGCAATCAGCCCCAGCATTTT.

This sequence joins TRBV9 and TRBJ2-1, with TRBD1 identical over 10 bases. The CDR3 totals 15 residues. V lost 2 bases, J lost 6 bases, and 5 bases stayed unmatched. Germline lookup yields CDR1 SGDLS and CDR2 YYNGEE. The CDR3 region has the DNA TGTGCCAGCAGCGTTAGTTGGACAGGGGGCAATGAGCAGTTCTTC. It encodes CASSVSWTGGNEQFF.

The chain has TRBV30 and TRBJ2-1; 9 nucleotides align to TRBD1. Germline CDR1 and CDR2: GTSNPN and SVGIG (reference sequence). This CDR3 is built from 16 residues. V shed 2 bases and J 2 bases; nucleotides not matched to a gene: 7. DNA of the CDR3: TGTGCCTGGAGTAAAGAGGGACAGGGCACCTACAATGAGCAGTTCTTC. It translates to CAWSKEGQGTYNEQFF.

V and J are TRBV7-2 and TRBJ2-5; perhaps TRBD1 as D (5 bases). Trimming took 2 bases from V and 7 from J, leaving 17 bases between them. The CDR3 sequence is 15 residues long. From germline, CDR1 is SGHTA and CDR2 FQGNSA. CDR3 DNA: TGTGCCAGCAGCTTATATTCAGGGCATTCAGGGACCCAGTACTTC. Amino acid sequence: CASSLYSGHSGTQYF.

The V call is TRBV2, the J call TRBJ2-1; D might be TRBD1 (6 bases). Per germline, CDR1 SNHLY and CDR2 FYNNEI. The CDR3 has 15 residues. The V end lost 6 bases, the J end lost 6 bases, and 18 bases lay between the germline ends. The CDR3: CASSNREIFGNEQFF. CDR3 nucleotides: TGTGCCAGCAGCAACAGGGAGATTTTCGGCAATGAGCAGTTCTTC.

The V call is TRBV18, the J call TRBJ2-2; D ambiguous. Germline loops: CDR1 KGHSH, CDR2 LQKENI. Between the trimmed V and J ends, which lost 3 bases and 6 bases, there was a span of 8 bases. The CDR3 has 13 amino acids. DNA of the CDR3: TGTGCCAGCTCACCTCGGAGCGCCGGGGAGCTGTTTTTT. The encoded protein is CASSPRSAGELFF.

This clone was observed a single time. The chain combines TRBV11-2 with TRBJ2-1, with 8 bases matching TRBD2. The CDR3 has 17 amino acids. V was pared by 0 bases and J by 4 bases, with 8 bases of the junction left unmatched. Germline V gene data show CDR1 as SGHAT and CDR2 as FQNNGV. CDR3 amino acids: CASSLDPPGGAYNEQFF. The CDR3 DNA follows: TGTGCCAGCAGCTTAGATCCCCCGGGAGGGGCGTACAATGAGCAGTTCTTC. Drawing the rest from reference TRBV11-2 and TRBJ2-1, the complete variable domain is EAGVAQSPRYKIIEKRQSVAFWCNPISGHATLYWYQQILGQGPKLLIQFQNNGVVDDSQLPKDRFSAERLKGVDSTLKIQPAKLEDSAVYLCASSLDPPGGAYNEQFFGPGTRLTVL.

The rearrangement uses TRBV16 and TRBJ1-4, with D uncertain. The V end lost 4 bases, the J end lost 0 bases, and 9 bases lay between the germline ends. The germline V gene has CDR1 KGHSY and CDR2 FQNENV. The length of the CDR3 is 15 residues. This CDR3 is CASSPFAATNEKLFF. DNA of the CDR3: TGTGCCAGCAGCCCCTTCGCGGCAACTAATGAAAAACTGTTTTTT.

The rearrangement links TRBV7-9 to TRBJ2-1, with 12 nucleotides matching TRBD2. V was pared by 5 bases and J by 12 bases, with 5 bases of the junction left unmatched. The CDR3 spans 13 residues. The germline V gene has CDR1 SEHNR and CDR2 FQNEAQ (reference sequence). The CDR3 spells CASSPTSGSAQFF. CDR3 coding DNA: TGTGCCAGCAGCCCGACTAGCGGGAGTGCGCAGTTCTTC.

The J gene is TRBJ2-3, the V gene TRBV6-4; D perhaps matches TRBD1 (5 bases). Germline lookup yields CDR1 MRHNA and CDR2 SNTAGT. V lost 3 bases and J 2 bases, leaving 12 bases between the germline ends. This CDR3 region has 15 residues. Written as DNA, the CDR3 is TGTGCCAGCAGTGATCAGGGTATCCCCACAGATACGCAGTATTTT. Amino acids: CASSDQGIPTDTQYF.

CDR3 in amino acids: CASSWGRDYEQYF. The CDR3 bases are TGTGCCAGCAGCTGGGGCAGGGACTACGAGCAGTACTTC. The chain joins TRBV7-9 to TRBJ2-7; perhaps TRBD1 as D (5 bases). The CDR3 is made up of 13 amino acids. Germline V gene sequence: CDR1 SEHNR, CDR2 FQNEAQ (reference sequence). Trimming shortened V by 4 bases and J by 3 bases, and 10 bases separated the two germline ends.

The chain links TRBV9 to TRBJ2-1; D may be TRBD2 (7 bases). V was pared by 3 bases and J by 3 bases, with 16 bases between. The CDR3 contains 16 residues. CDR1 is SGDLS and CDR2 is YYNGEE in the germline V gene. CDR3 sequence reads: CASSGGGRGDYNEQFF. CDR3 nucleotides: TGTGCCAGCAGCGGCGGGGGCAGGGGTGACTACAATGAGCAGTTCTTC. Variable domain in full (rest from reference TRBV9 and TRBJ2-1): DSGVTQTPKHLITATGQRVTLRCSPRSGDLSVYWYQQSLDQGLQFLIQYYNGEERAKGNILERFSAQQFPDLHSELNLSSLELGDSALYFCASSGGGRGDYNEQFFGPGTRLTVL.

This rearrangement joins TRBV9 to TRBJ2-1; TRBD2 agrees at 10 bases. The germline CDR1 and CDR2 sequences are SGDLS and YYNGEE. The CDR3 consists of 16 residues. Trimming cost V 3 bases and J 4 bases; bases outside gene matches: 7. The CDR3 loop reads CASSADGTSEYNEQFF. In DNA, the CDR3 is TGTGCCAGCAGCGCAGACGGGACTAGCGAATACAATGAGCAGTTCTTC.

This clone was detected only once. This rearrangement joins TRBV9 to TRBJ1-2, with a possible D match to TRBD1 (6 bases). Trimming pared 1 base from V and 8 bases from J, leaving 12 bases between. CDR1 SGDLS and CDR2 YYNGEE come from the germline V gene. The CDR3 consists of 13 residues. CDR3 coding DNA: TGTGCCAGCAGCGTATTAACAGGGAGCGGCTACACCTTC. Protein sequence: CASSVLTGSGYTF.

The chain is built from TRBV5-4 and TRBJ2-5; D is undetermined. Germline V gene data show CDR1 as SGHNT and CDR2 as YYREEE (reference sequence). This CDR3 region has 14 residues. V was trimmed by 0 bases and J by 2 bases, leaving 8 bases between them. CDR3 amino acids: CASSLGHQQETQYF. Written as DNA, the CDR3 is TGTGCCAGCAGCTTGGGACACCAACAAGAGACCCAGTACTTC.

This clone was detected a few times. The rearrangement links TRBV7-3 to TRBJ1-1, with D uncertain. Per germline, CDR1 SGHTA and CDR2 FQGTGA. The CDR3 is 14 residues long. With 1 base removed from V and 2 bases from J, the gap between germline ends came to 8 bases. CDR3 loop: CASSLSGENTEAFF. The CDR3 DNA is TGTGCCAGCAGCTTAAGCGGTGAAAACACTGAAGCTTTCTTT.

The genes are TRBV6-5 and TRBJ2-5; 7 bases align to TRBD2. Germline V gene data show CDR1 as MNHEY and CDR2 as SVGAGI. With 10 bases clipped from V and 5 bases from J, the junction kept 7 bases outside the gene matches. The CDR3 extends over 12 amino acids. Here the CDR3 reads CATREGWETQYF. For the CDR3, the DNA is TGTGCCACCAGGGAGGGTTGGGAGACCCAGTACTTC.

V usage is TRBV2 and J usage is TRBJ1-1; a possible D gene is TRBD1 (6 bases). Germline V gives CDR1 SNHLY, CDR2 FYNNEI. V was trimmed by 10 bases and J by 1 base, leaving 13 bases between them. The CDR3 loop spans 13 amino acids. CDR3 bases: TGTGCCACCCATAGGACAGCGAACACTGAAGCTTTCTTT. Residues: CATHRTANTEAFF.

CDR3 DNA sequence: TGTGCCAGCAGTTCGGTGGGGGCCGCGGGAGACGAGCAGTACTTC. It translates to CASSSVGAAGDEQYF. The chain combines TRBV28 with TRBJ2-7; TRBD2 is a possible D gene (7 bases). The CDR3 is made up of 15 amino acids. CDR1 is MDHEN, CDR2 SYDVKM, per germline. V was clipped by 4 bases and J by 5 bases, with 18 bases between them.

The chain recombines TRBV10-1 with TRBJ1-1; the D gene is possibly TRBD1 (5 bases). The CDR3 runs 14 residues. V shed 5 bases and J shed 0 bases, with 10 bases lying between them. Germline values: CDR1 WNHNN, CDR2 SYGVQD (reference sequence). CDR3 sequence (DNA): TGCGCCAGCAGTACAGGTGGGGTGAACACTGAAGCTTTCTTT. Translation: CASSTGGVNTEAFF.

The chain links TRBV6-1 to TRBJ2-2, with D perhaps matching TRBD1 (6 bases). Per germline, CDR1 MNHNS and CDR2 SASEGT. V was shortened by 7 bases and J by 0 bases, with 6 bases between the two germline ends. The CDR3 is 13 residues long. The CDR3 is CASKGANTGELFF. Written as DNA, the CDR3 is TGTGCCAGCAAGGGGGCGAACACCGGGGAGCTGTTTTTT.

This clone has just a few counts. The genes are TRBV28 and TRBJ2-1; 14 bases are shared with TRBD2. The CDR3 loop spans 18 amino acids. The germline CDR1 and CDR2 sequences are MDHEN and SYDVKM. V was clipped by 4 bases and J by 8 bases; unmatched bases: 13. The CDR3 nucleotides are TGTGCCAGCAGTTCTACGGGGACTAGCGGGAGAGGATGGCATGAGCAGTTCTTC. Translated: CASSSTGTSGRGWHEQFF. The variable domain in full, completed from reference TRBV28 and TRBJ2-1, reads DVKVTQSSRYLVKRTGEKVFLECVQDMDHENMFWYRQDPGLGLRLIYFSYDVKMKEKGDIPEGYSVSREKKERFSLILESASTNQTSMYLCASSSTGTSGRGWHEQFFGPGTRLTVL.